This paragraph covers one TCR beta chain sequence. CDR1 MNHEY and CDR2 SVGAGI come from the germline V gene. The CDR3 is 13 residues long. V lost 0 bases and J lost 5, with 7 bases in between. Through a sample-barcoded 5' primer and a J-beta primer mix, a second PCR was run for roughly 6 to 12 cycles. MiXCR, applied by TCRdb to the 5' RACE reads, yields one record per CDR3 protein. This table holds 1.5 million to 2 million distinct CDR3 sequences, about two fifths found once. This sample is drawn from a study of blood T cells in healthy people across ages. Sequencing used blood. This TCR was sampled from a human donor in good health. The rearrangement uses TRBV6-5 and TRBJ1-2; D is unresolved. DNA for the CDR3: TGTGCCAGCAGTTACTCCAAGACGTATGGCTACACCTTC. Protein: CASSYSKTYGYTF.